The 11 T cell receptor beta chains below all came from one sample that was sequenced in a study of Ad26.COV2.S vaccination and SARS-CoV-2 variants. The protocol was immunoSEQ multiplex PCR, while the TCRdb copy is restricted to in-frame clones and leaves out a portion. The table lists 250,000 to 300,000 clones, roughly 86% of them singletons, with around 3.5% in the top ten. Sample treatment: roughly 20 received Ad26.COV2.S at low or high dose, single or two shots; several received placebo; per-sample allocation not given. Following the first vaccine or placebo injection, samples were taken on day 63. The sample here was peripheral blood, taken in a trial of Ad26.COV2.S vaccine versus placebo. The receptors stem from a person aged 18-60 years who received the Ad26.COV2.S COVID-19 vaccine or a placebo.

The CDR3 reads CASSLTPLANTGELFF. In DNA, the CDR3 is TGTGCCAGCAGCTTAACCCCACTTGCGAACACCGGGGAGCTGTTTTTT. This sequence joins TRBV7-9 and TRBJ2-2, with D unresolved. Germline V CDR1 and CDR2: SEHNR, FQNEAQ (reference sequence). Trimming took off 2 bases at V and 0 bases at J, with 10 bases between the two ends. The CDR3 has 16 amino acids.

This clone has only one observation. The chain links TRBV7-9 to TRBJ1-1; D is uncertain. The V end lost 3 bases, the J end lost 6 bases, and 5 bases lay between the germline ends. The CDR3 totals 11 residues. CDR1 is SEHNR, CDR2 FQNEAQ, per germline (reference sequence). The CDR3 reads CASSFGAEAFF. CDR3 nucleotides: TGTGCCAGCAGCTTCGGCGCTGAAGCTTTCTTT.

This sequence joins TRBV18 and TRBJ2-3; TRBD2 aligns across 12 bases. The germline V gene encodes CDR1 KGHSH and CDR2 LQKENI. The CDR3 has 17 amino acids. Trimming at V came to 1 base and at J to 2 bases, leaving 4 bases not matched to a gene. The CDR3, as DNA: TGTGCCAGCTCACCACAGGCTAGCGGGAGGGCCACAGATACGCAGTATTTT. As protein: CASSPQASGRATDTQYF.

The chain carries TRBV11-2 and TRBJ1-1, with 7 bases matching TRBD1. There are 15 residues in the CDR3. With V trimmed by 5 bases and J by 0 bases, 6 bases remained unmatched. CDR1 is SGHAT and CDR2 is FQNNGV in the germline V gene. In DNA form, the CDR3 reads TGTGCCAGCAGCGGTACAGGGGTAATGAACACTGAAGCTTTCTTT. This gives the protein CASSGTGVMNTEAFF. Together with reference TRBV11-2 and TRBJ1-1, the CDR3 gives the full variable domain: EAGVAQSPRYKIIEKRQSVAFWCNPISGHATLYWYQQILGQGPKLLIQFQNNGVVDDSQLPKDRFSAERLKGVDSTLKIQPAKLEDSAVYLCASSGTGVMNTEAFFGQGTRLTVV.

V gene TRBV4-1 combines with J gene TRBJ2-3, with 8 bases aligning to TRBD1. V shed 3 bases and J 6 bases; nucleotides not matched to a gene: 2. From germline, CDR1 is MGHRA and CDR2 YSYEKL. The CDR3 totals 13 residues. The CDR3 DNA follows: TGCGCCAGCAGCCAGACAGGGGTTGATACGCAGTATTTT. This codes for CASSQTGVDTQYF.

The V call is TRBV5-1, the J call TRBJ1-5, with TRBD1 matching 7 bases. The junction had 8 bases not matched to a gene; V was cut back by 4 bases and J by 4 bases. From germline, CDR1 is SGHRS and CDR2 YFSETQ. The length of the CDR3 is 15 residues. The CDR3 sequence is CASSVGTAENQPQHF. Here the CDR3 DNA reads TGCGCCAGCAGCGTCGGGACAGCAGAGAATCAGCCCCAGCATTTT.

This chain links TRBV7-2 with TRBJ1-1; D possibly corresponds to TRBD1 (5 bases). CDR3 size: 13 residues. Germline CDR1 reads SGHTA; CDR2 reads FQGNSA. Trimming removed 8 bases at V and 5 bases at J, with 15 bases between. In DNA form, the CDR3 reads TGTGCCAGCGGGGCCGGGAAGTGGACTGAAGCTTTCTTT. This encodes CASGAGKWTEAFF.

The V gene is TRBV5-1, the J gene TRBJ2-7; TRBD1 agrees at 8 bases. The germline V gene encodes CDR1 SGHRS and CDR2 YFSETQ. Germline trimming cut 6 bases from V and 3 bases from J; bases unmatched to any gene: 8. CDR3 length: 14 amino acids. In DNA form, the CDR3 reads TGCGCCAGCACCCTCGGACAGGGAATCTACGAGCAGTACTTC. Translated, it gives CASTLGQGIYEQYF.

The J gene is TRBJ1-2, the V gene TRBV7-2; 9 nucleotides align to TRBD1. The CDR3 contains 15 residues. The germline CDR1 and CDR2 sequences are SGHTA and FQGNSA. The V gene end was trimmed by 4 bases and the J gene end by 2 bases; junction bases not matched to a gene: 5. This chain's CDR3 is CASSYYTGGNYGYTF. The CDR3 DNA sequence: TGTGCCAGCAGCTACTACACAGGGGGCAACTATGGCTACACCTTC.

V gene TRBV24-1 combines with J gene TRBJ2-3; 8 positions match TRBD1. V lost 5 bases, J lost 4 bases, and 7 bases stayed unmatched. Germline values: CDR1 KGHDR, CDR2 SFDVKD. The CDR3 covers 15 residues. In DNA form, the CDR3 reads TGTGCCACCAGTGGTGGGCAGGGGGCGGCAGATACGCAGTATTTT. Translating it yields CATSGGQGAADTQYF.

In this sample, this clone turned up once. The chain has TRBV5-1 and TRBJ2-1; 9 nucleotides line up with TRBD2. CDR1 is SGHRS and CDR2 is YFSETQ in the germline V gene. This CDR3 is 15 amino acids long. V shed 0 bases, J shed 5 bases, and the junction held 3 bases outside the gene matches. The CDR3 DNA reads TGCGCCAGCAGCTTGGCTGGCGGGGGGGACAATGAGCAGTTCTTC. Translated, it gives CASSLAGGGDNEQFF.